A single sample gave rise to the 27 T cell receptor beta chains below, sequenced in a study of blood T cell repertoires in COVID-19. Libraries were prepared by immunoSEQ multiplex PCR; TCRdb keeps only in-frame clonotypes and omits some of them. The sample comprises 200,000 to 250,000 clones, 70% to 90% of which are singletons, and around 3% rests with the top ten. Material for sequencing was peripheral blood. Every receptor here comes from a man in his late teens or twenties with active or convalescent COVID-19.

V is TRBV13 and J is TRBJ2-1, with a weak D call TRBD2 (5 bases). V lost 0 bases to trimming and J lost 0 bases, with 15 bases between them. Germline lookup yields CDR1 PRHDT and CDR2 FYEKMQ (reference sequence). The CDR3 is 18 residues long. The CDR3 protein is CASSLGEVRVSSYNEQFF. The CDR3, as DNA: TGTGCCAGCAGCTTAGGGGAGGTCCGGGTGAGCTCCTACAATGAGCAGTTCTTC.

CDR3 nucleotide sequence: TGTGCCAGCAGTCTCCAGGGTTTGTCCTATAATTCACCCCTCCACTTT. The encoded protein is CASSLQGLSYNSPLHF. The chain uses TRBV27 and TRBJ1-6; D may be TRBD1 (5 bases). This CDR3 is built from 16 residues. The germline CDR1 and CDR2 sequences are MNHEY and SMNVEV (reference sequence). V lost 5 bases and J 1 base, leaving 12 bases between the germline ends.

This chain uses TRBV15 with TRBJ1-2; D remains ambiguous. The germline gives CDR1 LNHNV, CDR2 YYDKDF (reference sequence). V lost 5 bases and J 5 bases, leaving 6 bases between the germline ends. The CDR3 runs 11 residues. This chain's CDR3 is CATSSDYGYTF. For the CDR3, the DNA is TGTGCCACCAGCTCAGATTATGGCTACACCTTC.

The rearrangement joins TRBV4-2 to TRBJ1-5; D unresolved. This CDR3 has 13 amino acids. The V gene lost 0 bases and the J gene lost 5 bases, with 5 bases spanning the gap. Germline V lookup: CDR1 LGHNA, CDR2 YNFKEQ. The CDR3 region is CASSQETDQPQHF. The CDR3 nucleotides are TGTGCCAGCAGCCAAGAGACTGATCAGCCCCAGCATTTT.

The genes are TRBV10-2 and TRBJ2-3, with D possibly matching TRBD2 (6 bases). CDR3 length: 15 residues. Trimming stripped 6 bases from V and 6 bases from J, with 19 bases between. Looked up from germline, CDR1 is WSHSY and CDR2 is SAAADI. In DNA form, the CDR3 reads TGCGCCAGCAGGCGGGATCCCAGAGTAGGGGATACGCAGTATTTT. Protein: CASRRDPRVGDTQYF.

This chain joins TRBV28 and TRBJ1-5; possibly TRBD1 for D (5 bases). Germline assignment: CDR1 MDHEN and CDR2 SYDVKM. The CDR3 spans 14 residues. The V gene lost 7 bases and the J gene lost 5 bases, with 15 bases spanning the gap. CDR3 DNA: TGTGCCAGCACCATTCACAGGCAAGATCAGCCCCAGCATTTT. Translating it yields CASTIHRQDQPQHF.

Concerning this clone: This same CDR3 is encoded by further DNA sequences in the sample. This chain connects TRBV7-2 to TRBJ1-2, with D tentatively TRBD1 (6 bases). Germline assignment: CDR1 SGHTA and CDR2 FQGNSA. V lost 1 base and J 4 bases, leaving 10 bases between the germline ends. CDR3 length equals 14 residues. The CDR3 sequence is CASSLGGQSYGYTF. Written as DNA, the CDR3 is TGTGCCAGCAGCTTAGGGGGGCAGAGCTATGGCTACACCTTC.

The chain couples TRBV28 to TRBJ2-5, with D possibly matching TRBD2 (6 bases). CDR1 is MDHEN and CDR2 is SYDVKM in the germline V gene. The V end lost 4 bases, the J end lost 3 bases, and 15 bases lay between the germline ends. The CDR3 is made up of 15 amino acids. DNA of the CDR3: TGTGCCAGCAGTTCTGGCCTGACGGGAGAAGAGACCCAGTACTTC. Its translation is CASSSGLTGEETQYF. Full variable domain (missing parts from reference TRBV28 and TRBJ2-5): DVKVTQSSRYLVKRTGEKVFLECVQDMDHENMFWYRQDPGLGLRLIYFSYDVKMKEKGDIPEGYSVSREKKERFSLILESASTNQTSMYLCASSSGLTGEETQYFGPGTRLLVL.

J is TRBJ1-3 and V is TRBV9; D may be TRBD1 (6 bases). Trimming took off 5 bases at V and 3 bases at J, with 9 bases between the two ends. Looked up from germline, CDR1 is SGDLS and CDR2 is YYNGEE. The CDR3 sequence is 13 residues long. Here the CDR3 reads CASSEGVGNTIYF. CDR3 coding DNA: TGTGCCAGCAGTGAGGGGGTTGGAAACACCATATATTTT.

The V gene is TRBV5-8, the J gene TRBJ1-1; the D gene is possibly TRBD1 (5 bases). Trimming removed 6 bases from V and 4 bases from J, with 19 bases in between. CDR3 length: 15 amino acids. CDR1 and CDR2 (germline): SGHTS, YDEGEE. CDR3: CASNPRDFFTTEAFF. As DNA, the CDR3 is TGTGCCAGCAACCCTCGGGACTTCTTTACCACTGAAGCTTTCTTT.

This clone was detected only once. The CDR3 is CASRGQGNIGENSPLHF. For the CDR3, the DNA is TGTGCCAGCAGAGGACAGGGGAATATCGGTGAGAATTCACCCCTCCACTTT. This chain joins TRBV28 and TRBJ1-6; the match to TRBD1 covers 9 bases. The CDR3 length is 17 residues. In germline, CDR1 is MDHEN, CDR2 SYDVKM. Losses at the gene ends were 6 bases for V and 7 bases for J; bases not matched to a gene: 13.

V gene TRBV9 combines with J gene TRBJ2-1, with D unclear. The ends were cut back, 2 bases at V and 5 bases at J, with 8 bases in the middle. This CDR3 has 13 residues. Germline CDR1 is SGDLS and CDR2 is YYNGEE. CDR3 residues: CASSVQIDNEQFF. DNA for the CDR3: TGTGCCAGCAGCGTGCAGATCGACAATGAGCAGTTCTTC.

The V gene is TRBV20-1, the J gene TRBJ2-1; D remains unclear. The germline V gene encodes CDR1 DFQATT and CDR2 SNEGSKA (reference sequence). CDR3 length: 11 amino acids. Trimming took 4 bases from V and 6 from J, leaving 7 bases between them. The CDR3 DNA reads TGCAGTGCTACCCCGGGCAATGAGCAGTTCTTC. This codes for CSATPGNEQFF.

V gene TRBV9 combines with J gene TRBJ2-2, with a tentative D call TRBD1 (6 bases). The V end was cut by 0 bases, the J end by 4 bases, with 13 bases between. CDR3 length: 16 residues. Germline CDR1 SGDLS, CDR2 YYNGEE. CDR3 sequence: CASSVGVRGTTGELFF. The CDR3 DNA reads TGTGCCAGCAGCGTAGGGGTAAGGGGGACCACCGGGGAGCTGTTTTTT.

The V gene is TRBV7-9, the J gene TRBJ1-2; unclear D gene. V was cut by 5 bases and J by 6 bases, with 16 bases left in between. This CDR3 region has 14 residues. Looked up from germline, CDR1 is SEHNR and CDR2 is FQNEAQ (reference sequence). The CDR3 DNA follows: TGTGCCAGCAGCCCGAACAGAGATGGTCATGGCTACACCTTC. This encodes CASSPNRDGHGYTF.

This chain connects TRBV14 to TRBJ2-1; D may be TRBD1 (5 bases). V lost 1 base and J lost 13, with 20 bases in between. The CDR3 contains 15 residues. The germline CDR1 and CDR2 sequences are SGHDN and FVKESK. The CDR3 region has the DNA TGTGCCAGCAGCCAAGTTAGGGTGAGTGTCCAGGGCCAGTTCTTC. This gives the protein CASSQVRVSVQGQFF.

Regarding this clone: Other DNA sequences in the sample encode the same CDR3. The chain is built from TRBV9 and TRBJ1-2; D perhaps matches TRBD1 (5 bases). The CDR3 totals 14 residues. Germline assignment: CDR1 SGDLS and CDR2 YYNGEE. V lost 3 bases and J 1 base, leaving 10 bases between the germline ends. The CDR3 reads CASSAGQGNYGYTF. The CDR3, as DNA: TGTGCCAGCAGCGCTGGCCAGGGTAACTATGGCTACACCTTC.

V usage is TRBV11-2 and J usage is TRBJ2-3, with 12 bases that match TRBD2. The CDR3 has 16 amino acids. V shed 3 bases, J shed 1 base, and the junction held 2 bases outside the gene matches. In germline, CDR1 is SGHAT, CDR2 FQNNGV. CDR3 sequence: CASSFGLAGRTDTQYF. CDR3 DNA: TGTGCCAGCAGCTTTGGACTAGCGGGGCGCACAGATACGCAGTATTTT.

This sequence joins TRBV5-5 and TRBJ2-3; 9 bases are a match to TRBD2. V trimming: 4 bases; J trimming: 1 base; junction bases outside the gene matches: 4. CDR1 and CDR2 (germline): SGHKS, YYEKEE (reference sequence). This CDR3 has 15 residues. In DNA form, the CDR3 reads TGTGCCAGCAGCACTAGCGGGTCACGCACAGATACGCAGTATTTT. Translated, it gives CASSTSGSRTDTQYF.

The rearrangement links TRBV9 to TRBJ2-1; D call uncertain. The V end was cut by 5 bases, the J end by 2 bases, with 14 bases between. Germline V CDR1 and CDR2: SGDLS, YYNGEE. The CDR3 contains 15 residues. The CDR3 DNA reads TGTGCCAGCAGTACAGATCCACCGCCCTACAATGAGCAGTTCTTC. Amino acids: CASSTDPPPYNEQFF.

This clone was seen only once. The V and J genes are TRBV6-5 and TRBJ1-2, with D unclear. The CDR3 covers 10 residues. The V gene's germline CDR1 is MNHEY and CDR2 SVGAGI. Between the trimmed V and J ends, which lost 11 bases and 8 bases, there was a span of 12 bases. The CDR3 nucleotides read TGTGCCCCAGTCGGGAGAGGCTACACCTTC. Residues: CAPVGRGYTF.

The V call is TRBV11-3, the J call TRBJ2-7; TRBD1 aligns across 9 bases. The V segment lost 5 bases and the J segment 3 bases; nucleotides outside the gene matches: 2. Looked up from germline, CDR1 is SGHNT and CDR2 is YENEEA. This CDR3 has 13 amino acids. The CDR3 is CASSTGGGYEQYF. The CDR3 nucleotides are TGTGCCAGCAGCACAGGGGGCGGCTACGAGCAGTACTTC.

The chain is built from TRBV10-3 and TRBJ1-5, with D hard to call. V dropped 2 bases and J dropped 9 bases, with 8 bases sitting between them. Germline values: CDR1 ENHRY, CDR2 SYGVKD. CDR3 length equals 12 residues. CDR3 bases: TGTGCCATCAGTGAGGCGGGTGGGCCCCAGCATTTT. Translated, it gives CAISEAGGPQHF.

V gene TRBV19 combines with J gene TRBJ2-1; 9 nucleotides match TRBD2. Germline V gives CDR1 LNHDA, CDR2 SQIVND (reference sequence). With V trimmed by 3 bases and J by 6 bases, 9 bases remained unmatched. This CDR3 comprises 16 residues. The CDR3 protein is CASSIWKAGGPNEQFF. The CDR3 DNA follows: TGTGCCAGTAGTATTTGGAAGGCGGGGGGGCCCAATGAGCAGTTCTTC.

This rearrangement joins TRBV5-4 to TRBJ1-6, with D uncertain. Trimming took 4 bases from V and 13 from J, leaving 12 bases between them. CDR3 length: 12 amino acids. The germline V gene has CDR1 SGHNT and CDR2 YYREEE (reference sequence). DNA of the CDR3: TGTGCCAGCAGCGTGCGAAGTGCGCCCCTCCACTTT. It encodes CASSVRSAPLHF.

The chain carries TRBV11-2 and TRBJ2-3, with a tentative D call TRBD2 (6 bases). The CDR3 length is 15 residues. Germline CDR1 reads SGHAT; CDR2 reads FQNNGV. V lost 5 bases to trimming and J lost 6 bases, with 18 bases between them. The CDR3 sequence: CASSPTGGSWDTQYF. In DNA form, the CDR3 reads TGTGCCAGCAGCCCTACTGGGGGGAGTTGGGATACGCAGTATTTT.

The V gene is TRBV27, the J gene TRBJ2-7, with TRBD1 matching over 7 bases. This CDR3 contains 16 residues. The V segment lost 5 bases and the J segment 1 base; nucleotides outside the gene matches: 11. Looked up from germline, CDR1 is MNHEY and CDR2 is SMNVEV (reference sequence). The CDR3 DNA follows: TGTGCCAGCAGTCCCTTTAGGGGGCAGGGGTCCTACGAGCAGTACTTC. Its protein product is CASSPFRGQGSYEQYF.